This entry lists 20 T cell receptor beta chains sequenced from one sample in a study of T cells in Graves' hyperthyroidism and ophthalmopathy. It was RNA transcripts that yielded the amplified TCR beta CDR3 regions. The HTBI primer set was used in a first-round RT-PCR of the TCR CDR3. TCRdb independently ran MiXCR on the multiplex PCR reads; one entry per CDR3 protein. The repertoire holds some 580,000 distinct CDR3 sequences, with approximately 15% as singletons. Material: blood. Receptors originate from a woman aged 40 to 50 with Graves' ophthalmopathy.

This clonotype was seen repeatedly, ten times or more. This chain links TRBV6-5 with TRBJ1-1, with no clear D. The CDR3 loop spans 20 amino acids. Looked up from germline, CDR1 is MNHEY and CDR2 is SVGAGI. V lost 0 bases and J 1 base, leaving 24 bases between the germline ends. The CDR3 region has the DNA TGTGCCAGCAGTTACTCGAAAGCCAGGTACCCGTCCCAGAAGAACACTGAAGCTTTCTTT. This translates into CASSYSKARYPSQKNTEAFF.

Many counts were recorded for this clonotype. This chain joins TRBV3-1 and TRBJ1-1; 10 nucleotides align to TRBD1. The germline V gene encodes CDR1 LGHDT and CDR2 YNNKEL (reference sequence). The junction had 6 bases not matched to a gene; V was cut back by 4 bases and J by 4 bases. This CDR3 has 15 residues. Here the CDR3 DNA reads TGTGCCAGCAGCCCCGGGACAGGGGACGGCACTGAAGCTTTCTTT. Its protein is CASSPGTGDGTEAFF. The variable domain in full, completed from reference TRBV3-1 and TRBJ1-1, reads DTAVSQTPKYLVTQMGNDKSIKCEQNLGHDTMYWYKQDSKKFLKIMFSYNNKELIINETVPNRFSPKSPDKAHLNLHINSLELGDSAVYFCASSPGTGDGTEAFFGQGTRLTVV.

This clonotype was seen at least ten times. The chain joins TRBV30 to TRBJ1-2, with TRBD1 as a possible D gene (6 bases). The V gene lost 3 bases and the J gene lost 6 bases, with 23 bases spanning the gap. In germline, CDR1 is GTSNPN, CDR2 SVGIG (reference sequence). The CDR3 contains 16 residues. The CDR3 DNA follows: TGTGCCTGGAGGGGGAAGGACAAAAGGGGGAGAAATGGCTACACCTTC. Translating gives CAWRGKDKRGRNGYTF. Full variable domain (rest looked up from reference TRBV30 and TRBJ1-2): SQTIHQWPATLVQPVGSPLSLECTVEGTSNPNLYWYRQAAGRGLQLLFYSVGIGQISSEVPQNLSASRPQDRQFILSSKKLLLSDSGFYLCAWRGKDKRGRNGYTFGSGTRLTVV.

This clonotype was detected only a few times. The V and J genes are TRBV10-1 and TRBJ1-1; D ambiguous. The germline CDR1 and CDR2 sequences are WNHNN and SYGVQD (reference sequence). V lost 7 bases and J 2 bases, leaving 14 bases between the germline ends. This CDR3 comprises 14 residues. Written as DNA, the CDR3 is TGCGCCAGCAAAGGAACCATAGCTAACACTGAAGCTTTCTTT. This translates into CASKGTIANTEAFF.

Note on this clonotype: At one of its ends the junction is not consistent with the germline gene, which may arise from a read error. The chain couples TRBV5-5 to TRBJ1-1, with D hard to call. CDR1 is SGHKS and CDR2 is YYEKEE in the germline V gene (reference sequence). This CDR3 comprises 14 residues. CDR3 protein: CASSISAGPPETFF. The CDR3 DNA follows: TGTGCCAGCAGCATAAGTGCCGGCCCTCCTGAAACTTTCTTT.

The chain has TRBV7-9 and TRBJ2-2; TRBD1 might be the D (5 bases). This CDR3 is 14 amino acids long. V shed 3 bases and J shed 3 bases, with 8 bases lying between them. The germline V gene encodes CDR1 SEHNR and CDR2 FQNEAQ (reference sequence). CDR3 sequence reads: CASSLTEDTGELFF. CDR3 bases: TGTGCCAGCAGCTTGACAGAGGACACCGGGGAGCTGTTTTTT. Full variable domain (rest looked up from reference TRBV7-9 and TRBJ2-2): DTGVSQNPRHKITKRGQNVTFRCDPISEHNRLYWYRQTLGQGPEFLTYFQNEAQLEKSRLLSDRFSAERPKGSFSTLEIQRTEQGDSAMYLCASSLTEDTGELFFGEGSRLTVL.

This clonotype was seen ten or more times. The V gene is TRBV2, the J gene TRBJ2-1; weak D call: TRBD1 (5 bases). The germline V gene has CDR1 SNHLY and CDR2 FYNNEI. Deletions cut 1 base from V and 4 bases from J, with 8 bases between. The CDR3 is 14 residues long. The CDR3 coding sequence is TGTGCCAGCAGTGAAGTCGGACATTACAATGAGCAGTTCTTC. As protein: CASSEVGHYNEQFF.

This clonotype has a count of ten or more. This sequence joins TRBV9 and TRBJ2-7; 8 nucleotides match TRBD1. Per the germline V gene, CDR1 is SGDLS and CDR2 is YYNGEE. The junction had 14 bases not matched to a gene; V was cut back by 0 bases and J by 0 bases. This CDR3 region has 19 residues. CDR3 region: CASSVGGRGRRGSSYEQYF. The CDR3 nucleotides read TGTGCCAGCAGCGTAGGAGGCAGGGGGCGGCGCGGAAGCTCCTACGAGCAGTACTTC.

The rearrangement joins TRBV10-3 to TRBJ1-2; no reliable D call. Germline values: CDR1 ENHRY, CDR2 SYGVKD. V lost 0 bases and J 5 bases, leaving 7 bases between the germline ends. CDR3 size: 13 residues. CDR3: CAISESGTYGYTF. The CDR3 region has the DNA TGTGCCATCAGTGAGTCGGGAACATATGGCTACACCTTC.

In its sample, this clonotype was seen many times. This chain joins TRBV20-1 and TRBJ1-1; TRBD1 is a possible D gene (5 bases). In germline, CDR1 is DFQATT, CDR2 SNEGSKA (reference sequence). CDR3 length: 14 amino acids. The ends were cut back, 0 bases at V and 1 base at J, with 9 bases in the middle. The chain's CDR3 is CSARDPGQNTEAFF. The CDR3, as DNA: TGCAGTGCTAGAGACCCCGGACAGAACACTGAAGCTTTCTTT.

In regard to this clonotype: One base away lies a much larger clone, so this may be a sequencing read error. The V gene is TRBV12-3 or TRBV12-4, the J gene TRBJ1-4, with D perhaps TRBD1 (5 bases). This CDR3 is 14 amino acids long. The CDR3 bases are TGTGCCAGCAGTCCCCGACAGAGGAATGAAAAACTGCTTTTT. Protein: CASSPRQRNEKLLF.

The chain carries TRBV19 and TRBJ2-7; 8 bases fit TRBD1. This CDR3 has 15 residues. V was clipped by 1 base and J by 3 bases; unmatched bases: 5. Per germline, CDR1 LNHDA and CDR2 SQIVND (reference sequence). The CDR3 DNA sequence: TGTGCCAGTAGTATAGGATCCGGACAGGGCTACGAGCAGTACTTC. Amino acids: CASSIGSGQGYEQYF.

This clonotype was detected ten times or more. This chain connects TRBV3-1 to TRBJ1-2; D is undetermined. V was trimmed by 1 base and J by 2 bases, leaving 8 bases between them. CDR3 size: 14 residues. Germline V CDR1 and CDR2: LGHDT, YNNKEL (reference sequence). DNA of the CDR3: TGTGCCAGCAGCCAAGGGAATCGGAACTATGGCTACACCTTC. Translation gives CASSQGNRNYGYTF.

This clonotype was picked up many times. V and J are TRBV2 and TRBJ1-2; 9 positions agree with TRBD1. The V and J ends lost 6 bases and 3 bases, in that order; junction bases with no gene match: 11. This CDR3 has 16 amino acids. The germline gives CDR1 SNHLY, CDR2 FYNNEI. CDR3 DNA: TGTGCCAGCAGGGATACAGGGGGCGTTCGGGACTATGGCTACACCTTC. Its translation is CASRDTGGVRDYGYTF.

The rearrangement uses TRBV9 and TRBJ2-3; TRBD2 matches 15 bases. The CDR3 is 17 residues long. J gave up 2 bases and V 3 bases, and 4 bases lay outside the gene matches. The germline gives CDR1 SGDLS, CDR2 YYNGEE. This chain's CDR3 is CASSAGLAGGYTDTQYF. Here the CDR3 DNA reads TGTGCCAGCAGCGCGGGACTAGCGGGAGGCTACACAGATACGCAGTATTTT.

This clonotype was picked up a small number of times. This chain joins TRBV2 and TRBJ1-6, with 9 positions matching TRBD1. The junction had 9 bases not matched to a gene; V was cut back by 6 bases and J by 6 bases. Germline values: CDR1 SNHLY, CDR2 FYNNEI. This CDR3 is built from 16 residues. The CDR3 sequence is CASSRQGGLINSPLHF. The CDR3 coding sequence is TGTGCCAGCAGCCGACAGGGGGGTCTTATTAATTCACCCCTCCACTTT.

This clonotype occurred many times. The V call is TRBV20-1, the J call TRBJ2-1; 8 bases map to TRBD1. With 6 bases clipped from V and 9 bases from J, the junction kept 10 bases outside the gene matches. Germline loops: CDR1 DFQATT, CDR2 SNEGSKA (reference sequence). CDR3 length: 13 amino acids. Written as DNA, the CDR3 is TGCAGTGCGAACAACAGGGGGACGGGTGAGCAGTTCTTC. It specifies CSANNRGTGEQFF.

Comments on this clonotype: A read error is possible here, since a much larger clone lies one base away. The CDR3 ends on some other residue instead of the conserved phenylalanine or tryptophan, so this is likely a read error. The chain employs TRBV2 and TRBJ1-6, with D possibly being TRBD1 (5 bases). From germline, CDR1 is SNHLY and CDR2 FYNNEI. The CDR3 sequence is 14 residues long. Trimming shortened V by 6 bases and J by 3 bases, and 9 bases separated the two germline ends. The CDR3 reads CASSRGLYNSPLHV. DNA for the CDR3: TGTGCCAGCAGCCGGGGCCTCTATAATTCACCCCTCCACGTT.

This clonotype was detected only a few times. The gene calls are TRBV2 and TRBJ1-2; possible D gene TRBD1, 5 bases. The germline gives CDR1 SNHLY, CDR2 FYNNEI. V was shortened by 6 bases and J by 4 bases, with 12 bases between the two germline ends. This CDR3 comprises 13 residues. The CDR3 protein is CASRTDKPYGYTF. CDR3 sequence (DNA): TGTGCCAGCAGGACAGATAAACCCTATGGCTACACCTTC.

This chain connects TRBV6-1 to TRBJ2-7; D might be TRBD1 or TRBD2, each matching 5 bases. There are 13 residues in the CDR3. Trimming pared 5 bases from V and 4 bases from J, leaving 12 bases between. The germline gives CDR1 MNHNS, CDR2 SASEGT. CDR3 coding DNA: TGTGCCAGCAGTACGGGACCCCGGTACGAGCAGTACTTC. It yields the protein CASSTGPRYEQYF.